A single T cell receptor (beta chain) is shown here with its context. Sample-barcoded 5' priming and a J-beta primer mix drove a second PCR of roughly 7 to 11 cycles. TCRdb ran MiXCR on the 5' RACE reads and lists one entry per CDR3 protein. The table includes 910,000 or so distinct CDR3 sequences, about 51% detected once. The ends were cut back, 0 bases at V and 4 bases at J, with 16 bases in the middle. This CDR3 is 17 amino acids long. Germline CDR1 MGHRA, CDR2 YSYEKL. This record belongs to a study of blood T cells in healthy people across ages. The V gene is TRBV4-1, the J gene TRBJ1-5; D call uncertain. The sequenced sample was blood. This TCR derives from a woman aged 60-75 years in good health. The CDR3 DNA follows: TGCGCCAGCAGCCAAGAATGGGTACGTCGGAGAAATCAGCCCCAGCATTTT. This encodes CASSQEWVRRRNQPQHF.